The clone carrying this T cell receptor beta chain is a singleton in its sample. The authors' processing: Scientists estimated how many nucleated cells there were by amplifying reference gene primers. The data were produced by immunoSEQ multiplex PCR, yet TCRdb's version contains in-frame clones alone and is incomplete. From that table come the V and J calls and clone size; the DNA was used to work out D and trimming. The sample has some 140,000 clones, about three quarters seen once. This entry belongs to a study of blood T cell repertoires in COVID-19. Study summary: Sites in the United States, Italy and Spain provided acute and convalescent COVID-19 samples. PBMCs, B-cell-depleted T cells, or T cells were the source of the cDNA or gDNA that made up the material.

Looked up from germline, CDR1 is LGHDT and CDR2 is YNNKEL (reference sequence). Unmatched junction bases numbered 6, after V lost 4 bases and J lost 1 base. The CDR3 consists of 16 residues. The clonotype was recovered from a man older than 75 with acute or convalescent COVID-19. This chain connects TRBV3-1 (or the pseudogene TRBV3-2) to TRBJ1-3; 8 positions agree with TRBD1. The sequenced sample was peripheral blood. The CDR3 region is CASSPYQGASGNTIYF. As DNA, the CDR3 is TGTGCCAGCAGCCCTTATCAGGGGGCTTCTGGAAACACCATATATTTT.